What follows are 11 T cell receptor beta chains derived from one specimen sequenced in a study of blood T cell repertoires in COVID-19. Assay used: immunoSEQ multiplex PCR; TCRdb lists only in-frame clones, some missing. The sample contains 250,000 to 300,000 clones, 75% to 90% of which appear only once. The sequenced sample was peripheral blood. Receptors were obtained from a man in his sixties who had recovered from COVID-19.

This rearrangement joins TRBV9 to TRBJ2-1; TRBD1 aligns across 11 bases. The CDR3 length is 14 residues. Trimming took 1 base from V and 8 from J; bases not matched to a gene: 2. From germline, CDR1 is SGDLS and CDR2 YYNGEE. This chain's CDR3 is CASSVRTGGDEQFF. CDR3 nucleotides: TGTGCCAGCAGCGTAAGGACAGGGGGCGATGAGCAGTTCTTC.

This chain joins TRBV29-1 and TRBJ2-1, with 7 bases lining up with TRBD2. The CDR3 spans 14 residues. The germline CDR1 and CDR2 sequences are SQVTM and ANQGSEA. Trimming at V came to 6 bases and at J to 3 bases, leaving 8 bases not matched to a gene. The CDR3 spells CSVPGTILYNEQFF. The CDR3 bases are TGCAGCGTCCCCGGGACTATTCTCTACAATGAGCAGTTCTTC.

This clone was detected only once. J is TRBJ1-5 and V is TRBV19; the match to TRBD1 covers 7 bases. V shed 3 bases and J 6 bases; nucleotides not matched to a gene: 8. Germline V gene lookup returns CDR1 LNHDA and CDR2 SQIVND (reference sequence). CDR3 length: 15 amino acids. DNA of the CDR3: TGTGCCAGTAGTATTGAGATGACAGGGTCTCAGCCCCAGCATTTT. Translated: CASSIEMTGSQPQHF.

The V call is TRBV11-2, the J call TRBJ1-1, with 11 bases aligning to TRBD1. The junction had 5 bases not matched to a gene; V was cut back by 4 bases and J by 1 base. The CDR3 loop spans 16 amino acids. The germline CDR1 and CDR2 sequences are SGHAT and FQNNGV. The CDR3 sequence: CASSSRDRGENTEAFF. CDR3 nucleotides: TGTGCCAGCAGCTCCCGGGACAGGGGGGAGAACACTGAAGCTTTCTTT.

The chain recombines TRBV3-1 (or the pseudogene TRBV3-2) with TRBJ2-7, with D tentatively TRBD2 (8 bases). The V end was cut by 0 bases, the J end by 3 bases, with 21 bases between. The CDR3 is made up of 18 amino acids. Looked up from germline, CDR1 is LGHDT and CDR2 is YNNKEL (reference sequence). The CDR3 spells CASSQDRGGDRVNYEQYF. In DNA form, the CDR3 reads TGTGCCAGCAGCCAAGATCGGGGGGGAGACAGGGTAAACTACGAGCAGTACTTC.

The chain is built from TRBV5-1 and TRBJ2-2, with D tentatively TRBD2 (5 bases). The CDR3 loop spans 15 amino acids. The germline V gene encodes CDR1 SGHRS and CDR2 YFSETQ. Trimming cost V 2 bases and J 1 base, with 9 bases left between them. In DNA, the CDR3 is TGCGCCAGCAGCTTCAAAACTAGGAACACCGGGGAGCTGTTTTTT. This codes for CASSFKTRNTGELFF.

The V and J genes are TRBV3-1 (or the pseudogene TRBV3-2) and TRBJ2-7; D is perhaps TRBD2 (7 bases). Trimming took 1 base from V and 4 from J, leaving 17 bases between them. This CDR3 is built from 16 residues. The germline V gene has CDR1 LGHDT and CDR2 YNNKEL (reference sequence). CDR3 sequence: CASSQVTSGTPYEQYF. Written as DNA, the CDR3 is TGTGCCAGCAGCCAAGTTACGAGCGGGACACCTTACGAGCAGTACTTC.

The rearrangement joins TRBV10-2 to TRBJ2-3; 7 bases line up with TRBD1. The CDR3 sequence is 18 residues long. J lost 0 bases, V lost 6 bases, and 15 bases had no gene match. The germline CDR1 and CDR2 sequences are WSHSY and SAAADI. The CDR3: CASRDRTRPLRSTDTQYF. CDR3 DNA: TGCGCCAGCAGGGACAGGACGCGTCCCCTTAGGAGCACAGATACGCAGTATTTT.

The V call is TRBV5-6, the J call TRBJ2-4, with 7 bases identical to TRBD2. Germline CDR1 is SGHDT and CDR2 is YYEEEE. The CDR3 totals 16 residues. After removal of 4 bases from V and 3 bases from J, the junction contained 10 bases not matched to a gene. CDR3: CASSPAGDRIKNIQYF. CDR3 sequence (DNA): TGTGCCAGCAGCCCCGCGGGAGACCGGATCAAAAACATTCAGTACTTC.

The chain is built from TRBV19 and TRBJ2-2; tentative D call: TRBD1 (6 bases). V was cut by 6 bases and J by 2 bases, with 10 bases left in between. Germline V gene data show CDR1 as LNHDA and CDR2 as SQIVND (reference sequence). The CDR3 loop spans 14 amino acids. The CDR3 nucleotides read TGTGCCAGTAGCCGGGACACCAACACCGGGGAGCTGTTTTTT. Amino acid sequence: CASSRDTNTGELFF. The full variable domain, completed using reference TRBV19 and TRBJ2-2, is DGGITQSPKYLFRKEGQNVTLSCEQNLNHDAMYWYRQDPGQGLRLIYYSQIVNDFQKGDIAEGYSVSREKKESFPLTVTSAQKNPTAFYLCASSRDTNTGELFFGEGSRLTVL.

The chain is built from TRBV5-1 and TRBJ2-7; TRBD1 matches 8 bases. Germline V CDR1 and CDR2: SGHRS, YFSETQ. The CDR3 is made up of 19 amino acids. V lost 1 base and J lost 0; bases outside the gene matches: 15. The DNA of the CDR3 is TGCGCCAGCAGCTTGTGGGCAGGGGGCGATACCCCCCTCTCCTACGAGCAGTACTTC. Its translation is CASSLWAGGDTPLSYEQYF.